Here is one T cell receptor (beta chain) with its context. The sample belongs to a study of T cells after yellow fever vaccination. TCRdb reanalysed the 5' RACE reads using MiXCR and keeps one entry per CDR3 protein. The sample records under 600,000 distinct CDR3 sequences, roughly 12% being singletons. This CDR3 comprises 14 residues. The V gene's germline CDR1 is SGHTA and CDR2 FQGNSA. V dropped 0 bases and J dropped 6 bases, with 9 bases sitting between them. The receptor's source is a young man who received the YFV17D yellow fever vaccine. The chain links TRBV7-2 to TRBJ2-4; D possibly corresponds to TRBD1 (6 bases). The specimen was PBMCs, collected on the day of the yellow fever booster vaccination. CDR3 region: CASSLAGQTNIQYF. CDR3 coding DNA: TGTGCCAGCAGCTTAGCCGGACAGACAAACATTCAGTACTTC.